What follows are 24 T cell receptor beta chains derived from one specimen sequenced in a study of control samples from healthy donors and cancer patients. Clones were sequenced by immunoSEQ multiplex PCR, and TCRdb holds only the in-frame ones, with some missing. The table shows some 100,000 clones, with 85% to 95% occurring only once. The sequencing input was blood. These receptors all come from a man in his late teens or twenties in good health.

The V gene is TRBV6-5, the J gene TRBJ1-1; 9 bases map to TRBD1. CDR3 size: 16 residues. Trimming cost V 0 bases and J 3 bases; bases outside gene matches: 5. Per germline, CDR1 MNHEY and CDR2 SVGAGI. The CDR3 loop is CASSYSGDRVDTEAFF. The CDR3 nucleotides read TGTGCCAGCAGTTACTCGGGGGACAGGGTTGACACTGAAGCTTTCTTT.

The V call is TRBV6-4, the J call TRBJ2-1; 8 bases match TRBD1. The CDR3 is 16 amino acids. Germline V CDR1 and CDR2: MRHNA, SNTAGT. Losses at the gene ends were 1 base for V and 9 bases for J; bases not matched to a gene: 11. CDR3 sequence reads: CASSDFSTGAGSEQFF. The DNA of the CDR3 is TGTGCCAGCAGTGACTTCTCGACAGGGGCCGGCAGTGAGCAGTTCTTC.

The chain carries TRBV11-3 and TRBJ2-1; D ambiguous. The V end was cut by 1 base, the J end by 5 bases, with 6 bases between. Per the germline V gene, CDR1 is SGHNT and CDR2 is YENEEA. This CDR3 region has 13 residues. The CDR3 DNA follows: TGTGCCAGCAGCTTAGTTCCGGACAATGAGCAGTTCTTC. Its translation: CASSLVPDNEQFF.

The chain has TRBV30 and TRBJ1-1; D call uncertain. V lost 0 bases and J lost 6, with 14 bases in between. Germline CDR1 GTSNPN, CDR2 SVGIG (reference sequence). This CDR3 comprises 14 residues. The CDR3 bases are TGTGCCTGGAGTGTAAGCGGCAGGTCCGCTGAAGCTTTCTTT. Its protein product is CAWSVSGRSAEAFF. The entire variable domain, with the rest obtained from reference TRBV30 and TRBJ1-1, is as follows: SQTIHQWPATLVQPVGSPLSLECTVEGTSNPNLYWYRQAAGRGLQLLFYSVGIGQISSEVPQNLSASRPQDRQFILSSKKLLLSDSGFYLCAWSVSGRSAEAFFGQGTRLTVV.

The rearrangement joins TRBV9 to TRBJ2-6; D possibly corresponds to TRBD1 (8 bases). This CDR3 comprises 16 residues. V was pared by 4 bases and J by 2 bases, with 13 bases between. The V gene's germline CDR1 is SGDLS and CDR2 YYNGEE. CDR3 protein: CASSPTGGAGANVLTF. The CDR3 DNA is TGTGCCAGCAGCCCAACAGGGGGGGCTGGGGCCAACGTCCTGACTTTC.

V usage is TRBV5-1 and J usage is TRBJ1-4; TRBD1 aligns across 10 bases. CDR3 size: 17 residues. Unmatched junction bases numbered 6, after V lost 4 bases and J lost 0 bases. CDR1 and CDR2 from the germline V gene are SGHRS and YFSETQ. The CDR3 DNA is TGCGCCAGCAGCCCCGGGACAGGGGCTACAACTAATGAAAAACTGTTTTTT. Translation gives CASSPGTGATTNEKLFF.

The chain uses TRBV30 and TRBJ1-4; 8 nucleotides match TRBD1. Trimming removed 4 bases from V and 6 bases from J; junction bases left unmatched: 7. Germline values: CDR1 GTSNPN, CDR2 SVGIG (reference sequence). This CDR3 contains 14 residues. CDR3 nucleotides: TGTGCCTGGATTTCCGGGACAGGCCATGAAAAACTGTTTTTT. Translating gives CAWISGTGHEKLFF.

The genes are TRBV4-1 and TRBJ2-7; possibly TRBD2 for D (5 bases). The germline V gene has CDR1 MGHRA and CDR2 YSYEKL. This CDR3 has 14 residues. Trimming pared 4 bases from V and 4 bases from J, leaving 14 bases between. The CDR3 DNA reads TGCGCCAGCAGCCCCTCGGACTCGGTATACGAGCAGTACTTC. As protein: CASSPSDSVYEQYF.

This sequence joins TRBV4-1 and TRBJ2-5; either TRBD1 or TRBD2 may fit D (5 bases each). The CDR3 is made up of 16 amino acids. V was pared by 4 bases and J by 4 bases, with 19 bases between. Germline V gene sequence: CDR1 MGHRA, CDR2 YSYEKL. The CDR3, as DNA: TGCGCCAGCAGCCCAGGAGGTCCTGGGACGTTAGAGACCCAGTACTTC. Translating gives CASSPGGPGTLETQYF.

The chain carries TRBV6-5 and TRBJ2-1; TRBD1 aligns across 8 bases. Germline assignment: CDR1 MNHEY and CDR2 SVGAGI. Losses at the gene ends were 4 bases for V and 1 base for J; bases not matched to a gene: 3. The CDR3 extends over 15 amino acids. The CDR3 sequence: CASSSGGSSYNEQFF. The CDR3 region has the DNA TGTGCCAGCAGTTCAGGGGGCTCTTCCTACAATGAGCAGTTCTTC.

CDR3 DNA sequence: TGTGCCAGCAGTCCGGACTCGGAGGAGACCCAGTACTTC. Its translation is CASSPDSEETQYF. This sequence joins TRBV12-3 or TRBV12-4 and TRBJ2-5; TRBD2 might be the D (5 bases). V was shortened by 5 bases and J by 5 bases, with 12 bases between the two germline ends. This CDR3 has 13 amino acids.

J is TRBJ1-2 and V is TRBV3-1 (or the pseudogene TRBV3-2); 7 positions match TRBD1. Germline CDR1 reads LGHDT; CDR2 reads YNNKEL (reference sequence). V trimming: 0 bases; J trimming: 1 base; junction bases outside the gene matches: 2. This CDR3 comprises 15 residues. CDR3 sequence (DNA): TGTGCCAGCAGCCAAGATCAGGGGGATAACTATGGCTACACCTTC. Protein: CASSQDQGDNYGYTF.

Here the CDR3 reads CASSEAPEGHQPQHF. In DNA form, the CDR3 reads TGTGCCAGCAGTGAAGCTCCCGAGGGTCATCAGCCCCAGCATTTT. This rearrangement joins TRBV6-1 to TRBJ1-5; the D is unclear. The V gene lost 0 bases and the J gene lost 5 bases, with 11 bases spanning the gap. Germline V lookup: CDR1 MNHNS, CDR2 SASEGT. The CDR3 length is 15 residues.

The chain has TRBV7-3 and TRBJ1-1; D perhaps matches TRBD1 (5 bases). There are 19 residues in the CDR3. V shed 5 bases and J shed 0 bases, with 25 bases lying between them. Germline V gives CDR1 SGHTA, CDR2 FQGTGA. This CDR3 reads CASSPGHLLRQPMNTEAFF. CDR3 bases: TGTGCCAGCAGCCCAGGCCACCTCCTTAGACAGCCTATGAACACTGAAGCTTTCTTT.

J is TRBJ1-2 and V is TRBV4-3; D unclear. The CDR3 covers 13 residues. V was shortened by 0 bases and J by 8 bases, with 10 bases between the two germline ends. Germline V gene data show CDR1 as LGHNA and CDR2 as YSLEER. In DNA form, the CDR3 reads TGCGCCAGCAGCCAAGATCTGATGTGGGGCTACACCTTC. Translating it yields CASSQDLMWGYTF.

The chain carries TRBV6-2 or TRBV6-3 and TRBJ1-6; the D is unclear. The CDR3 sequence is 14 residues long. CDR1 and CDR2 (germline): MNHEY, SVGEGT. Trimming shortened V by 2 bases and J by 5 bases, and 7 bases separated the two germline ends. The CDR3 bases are TGTGCCAGCAGTTACGTACAGAATAATTCACCCCTCCACTTT. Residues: CASSYVQNNSPLHF.

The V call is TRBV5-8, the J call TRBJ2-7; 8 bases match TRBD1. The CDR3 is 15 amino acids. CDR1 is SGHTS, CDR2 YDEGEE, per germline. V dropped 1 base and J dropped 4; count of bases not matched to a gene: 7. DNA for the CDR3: TGTGCCAGCAGCTTGACAAGACAGGGGACGTACGAGCAGTACTTC. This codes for CASSLTRQGTYEQYF. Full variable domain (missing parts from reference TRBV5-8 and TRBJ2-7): EAGVTQSPTHLIKTRGQQATLRCSPISGHTSVYWYQQALGLGLQFLLWYDEGEERNRGNFPPRFSGRQFPNYSSELNVNALELEDSALYLCASSLTRQGTYEQYFGPGTRLTVT.

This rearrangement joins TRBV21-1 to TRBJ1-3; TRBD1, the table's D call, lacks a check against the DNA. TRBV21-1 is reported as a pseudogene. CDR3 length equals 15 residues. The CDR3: CASSKTDRVGNTIYF. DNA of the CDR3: TGTGCCAGCAGCAAAACAGACAGGGTTGGAAACACCATATATTTT.

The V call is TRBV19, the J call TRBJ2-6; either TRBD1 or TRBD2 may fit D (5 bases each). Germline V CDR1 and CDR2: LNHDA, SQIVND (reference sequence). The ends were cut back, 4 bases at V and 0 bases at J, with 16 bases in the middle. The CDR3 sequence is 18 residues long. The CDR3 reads CASSNGTRLFSGANVLTF. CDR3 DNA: TGTGCCAGTAGTAACGGGACCCGATTGTTCTCTGGGGCCAACGTCCTGACTTTC.

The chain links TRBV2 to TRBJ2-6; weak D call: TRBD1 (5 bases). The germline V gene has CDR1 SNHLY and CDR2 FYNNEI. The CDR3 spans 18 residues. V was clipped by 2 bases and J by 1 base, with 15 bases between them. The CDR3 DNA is TGTGCCAGCAGTGAATACCAGGGTGGTACTTCTGGGGCCAACGTCCTGACTTTC. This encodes CASSEYQGGTSGANVLTF. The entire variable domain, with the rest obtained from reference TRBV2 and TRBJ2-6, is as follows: EPEVTQTPSHQVTQMGQEVILRCVPISNHLYFYWYRQILGQKVEFLVSFYNNEISEKSEIFDDQFSVERPDGSNFTLKIRSTKLEDSAMYFCASSEYQGGTSGANVLTFGAGSRLTVL.

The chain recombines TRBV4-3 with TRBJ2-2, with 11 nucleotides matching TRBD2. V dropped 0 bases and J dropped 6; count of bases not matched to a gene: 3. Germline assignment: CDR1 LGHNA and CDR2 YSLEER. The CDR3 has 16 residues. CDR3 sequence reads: CASSQDPSGRPGELFF. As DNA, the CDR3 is TGCGCCAGCAGCCAAGATCCTAGCGGGAGGCCCGGGGAGCTGTTTTTT.

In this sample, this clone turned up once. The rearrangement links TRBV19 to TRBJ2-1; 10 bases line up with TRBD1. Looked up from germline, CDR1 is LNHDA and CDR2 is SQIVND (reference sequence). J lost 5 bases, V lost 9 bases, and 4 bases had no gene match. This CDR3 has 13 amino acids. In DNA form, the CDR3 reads TGTGCCAGCGGGACAGGGGTGGACAATGAGCAGTTCTTC. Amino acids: CASGTGVDNEQFF.

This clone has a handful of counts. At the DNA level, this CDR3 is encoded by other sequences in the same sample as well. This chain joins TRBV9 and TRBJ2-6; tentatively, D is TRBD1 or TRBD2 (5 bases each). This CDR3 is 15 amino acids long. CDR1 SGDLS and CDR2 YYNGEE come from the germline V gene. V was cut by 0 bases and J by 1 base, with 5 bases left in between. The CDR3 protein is CASSVGGSGANVLTF. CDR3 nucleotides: TGTGCCAGCAGCGTAGGGGGGTCTGGGGCCAACGTCCTGACTTTC.

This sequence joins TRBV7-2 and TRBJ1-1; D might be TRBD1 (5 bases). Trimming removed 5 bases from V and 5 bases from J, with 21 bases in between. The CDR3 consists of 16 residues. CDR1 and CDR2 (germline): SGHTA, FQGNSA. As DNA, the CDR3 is TGTGCCAGCAGCCCCGTCGGAGGGGTTATGGGGACTGAAGCTTTCTTT. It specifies CASSPVGGVMGTEAFF.